The entry below describes one T cell receptor (beta chain). Germline CDR1 is SGHVS and CDR2 is FNYEAQ. V dropped 1 base and J dropped 4 bases, with 13 bases sitting between them. The CDR3 loop spans 15 amino acids. Patients at the Seattle site were enrolled during active infection and followed longitudinally. This sample is part of a study of blood T cell repertoires in COVID-19. TCRdb keeps only in-frame clones here, not all; method: immunoSEQ multiplex PCR. The sample shows some 130,000 clones, about 89% of them seen only once. The origin of this receptor is a man in his sixties with COVID-19, enrolled during active disease. This chain uses TRBV7-6 with TRBJ1-1; D is uncertain. Sequencing was performed on peripheral blood. The CDR3 here is CASSLGQSPGTEAFF. For the CDR3, the DNA is TGTGCCAGCAGCTTAGGTCAGAGTCCGGGCACTGAAGCTTTCTTT.